The 17 T cell receptor beta chains below come from one sample, sequenced in a study of blood T cell repertoires in COVID-19. Clones were read by immunoSEQ multiplex PCR, and TCRdb kept only the in-frame ones, dropping some. The sample holds 150,000 to 200,000 clones, about 77% seen once. Sequenced: peripheral blood. Receptors were obtained from an elderly woman with active or convalescent COVID-19.

The chain employs TRBV18 and TRBJ2-7, with D possibly matching TRBD1 (5 bases). The germline V gene encodes CDR1 KGHSH and CDR2 LQKENI. The germline V and J ends were trimmed by 3 bases and 6 bases, with 9 bases remaining between them. This CDR3 is 12 amino acids long. The CDR3 region is CASSPDSREQYF. DNA for the CDR3: TGTGCCAGCTCACCCGACAGTCGCGAGCAGTACTTC.

The V and J genes are TRBV28 and TRBJ1-2; 10 bases are shared with TRBD1. The CDR3 sequence is 13 residues long. The V gene end was trimmed by 8 bases and the J gene end by 3 bases; junction bases not matched to a gene: 3. In germline, CDR1 is MDHEN, CDR2 SYDVKM. The CDR3 region has the DNA TGTGCCAGCCGACAGGGGGCGGACTATGGCTACACCTTC. It codes for CASRQGADYGYTF.

The chain employs TRBV7-2 and TRBJ1-1; 7 nucleotides match TRBD1. J gave up 4 bases and V 4 bases, and 6 bases lay outside the gene matches. Germline CDR1 reads SGHTA; CDR2 reads FQGNSA. The CDR3 has 14 residues. The CDR3 sequence is CASSSDRWATEAFF. CDR3 nucleotides: TGTGCCAGCAGCTCGGACAGGTGGGCCACTGAAGCTTTCTTT. Based on the CDR3 plus reference TRBV7-2 and TRBJ1-1, the full variable domain is GAGVSQSPSNKVTEKGKDVELRCDPISGHTALYWYRQSLGQGLEFLIYFQGNSAPDKSGLPSDRFSAERTGGSVSTLTIQRTQQEDSAVYLCASSSDRWATEAFFGQGTRLTVV.

V is TRBV9 and J is TRBJ1-6; D may be TRBD1 (5 bases). V was trimmed by 1 base and J by 8 bases, leaving 10 bases between them. This CDR3 has 14 amino acids. CDR1 is SGDLS and CDR2 is YYNGEE in the germline V gene. CDR3 amino acids: CASSVTDSYSPLHF. The CDR3 nucleotides read TGTGCCAGCAGCGTAACCGACAGTTATTCACCCCTCCACTTT.

This rearrangement joins TRBV19 to TRBJ2-3, with 7 bases fitting TRBD1. Germline assignment: CDR1 LNHDA and CDR2 SQIVND (reference sequence). V trimming: 6 bases; J trimming: 6 bases; junction bases outside the gene matches: 15. The CDR3 has 16 residues. The CDR3 sequence is CASSAARGPYPDTQYF. The CDR3 bases are TGTGCCAGTAGCGCCGCTAGGGGGCCGTACCCGGATACGCAGTATTTT.

The J gene is TRBJ2-5, the V gene TRBV29-1, with D maybe TRBD2 (6 bases). From germline, CDR1 is SQVTM and CDR2 ANQGSEA. V lost 1 base and J lost 0, with 12 bases in between. This CDR3 has 15 amino acids. CDR3: CSVEGRGTHQETQYF. DNA for the CDR3: TGCAGCGTTGAAGGGAGAGGGACTCACCAAGAGACCCAGTACTTC. The full variable domain, with the rest looked up from reference TRBV29-1 and TRBJ2-5, is SAVISQKPSRDICQRGTSLTIQCQVDSQVTMMFWYRQQPGQSLTLIATANQGSEATYESGFVIDKFPISRPNLTFSTLTVSNMSPEDSSIYLCSVEGRGTHQETQYFGPGTRLLVL.

The chain employs TRBV4-1 and TRBJ2-4, with TRBD2 as a possible D gene (6 bases). This CDR3 region has 14 residues. Germline V gene sequence: CDR1 MGHRA, CDR2 YSYEKL. V gave up 4 bases and J gave up 1 base, with 8 bases separating them. CDR3 DNA sequence: TGCGCCAGCAGCCCGGGGGAGGCCAAAAACATTCAGTACTTC. Its translation is CASSPGEAKNIQYF.

This clone was seen more than once but under ten times. V and J are TRBV28 and TRBJ1-2; D is undetermined. Trimming shortened V by 7 bases and J by 4 bases, and 22 bases separated the two germline ends. This CDR3 has 16 residues. Germline V gene data show CDR1 as MDHEN and CDR2 as SYDVKM. The CDR3 reads CASNLVGSGESYGYTF. The CDR3 region has the DNA TGTGCCAGCAATCTCGTCGGGAGCGGAGAATCCTATGGCTACACCTTC.

This clone was recorded once. This chain joins TRBV4-2 and TRBJ1-1, with 8 bases that match TRBD1. V dropped 4 bases and J dropped 0; count of bases not matched to a gene: 10. Per germline, CDR1 LGHNA and CDR2 YNFKEQ. The CDR3 sequence is 17 residues long. Here the CDR3 DNA reads TGTGCCAGCAGCCCAGCAGGGGGCGTAGGGGTGAACACTGAAGCTTTCTTT. Amino acid sequence: CASSPAGGVGVNTEAFF.

This clone was seen only a few times. The gene calls are TRBV5-1 and TRBJ1-3; a possible D gene is TRBD1 (6 bases). Germline CDR1 and CDR2: SGHRS and YFSETQ. The CDR3 is 14 amino acids. The V end was cut by 2 bases, the J end by 3 bases, with 9 bases between. The CDR3 DNA sequence: TGCGCCAGCAGCTTAACAGGGTATGGAAACACCATATATTTT. Protein product: CASSLTGYGNTIYF.

This clone was seen a few times. V is TRBV6-1 and J is TRBJ1-2, with D hard to call. CDR1 and CDR2 (germline): MNHNS, SASEGT. The CDR3 runs 13 residues. The V end lost 0 bases, the J end lost 8 bases, and 10 bases lay between the germline ends. The CDR3 nucleotides read TGTGCCAGCAGTGAAGCGCGGGGAAGGGGCTACACCTTC. Its protein is CASSEARGRGYTF.

The CDR3 sequence is CSVMTGTGFAELFF. For the CDR3, the DNA is TGCAGCGTCATGACCGGGACAGGCTTCGCGGAGCTGTTTTTT. The genes are TRBV29-1 and TRBJ2-2; 8 bases are shared with TRBD1. Germline V CDR1 and CDR2: SQVTM, ANQGSEA. The CDR3 covers 14 residues. With 6 bases clipped from V and 10 bases from J, the junction kept 13 bases outside the gene matches.

Note on this clone: Distinct nucleotide sequences in the sample also encode this CDR3. The V call is TRBV29-1, the J call TRBJ2-3, with a possible D match to TRBD2 (7 bases). The V gene lost 2 bases and the J gene lost 6 bases, with 18 bases spanning the gap. The CDR3 covers 15 residues. Looked up from germline, CDR1 is SQVTM and CDR2 is ANQGSEA. The CDR3 nucleotides read TGCAGCGTTGAATGGGGGGGGCGGGGCGGCGATACGCAGTATTTT. It codes for CSVEWGGRGGDTQYF.

The rearrangement uses TRBV28 and TRBJ2-1, with TRBD1 matching over 9 bases. The CDR3 has 14 amino acids. J was trimmed by 5 bases and V by 8 bases; bases with no gene match: 7. CDR1 is MDHEN, CDR2 SYDVKM, per germline. The CDR3 here is CASGSGDRDNEQFF. As DNA, the CDR3 is TGTGCCAGCGGGTCGGGGGACAGGGACAATGAGCAGTTCTTC.

V gene TRBV2 combines with J gene TRBJ1-6, with TRBD1 matching over 9 bases. The CDR3 has 13 residues. V lost 7 bases to trimming and J lost 13 bases; unmatched junction nucleotides: 8. CDR1 is SNHLY, CDR2 FYNNEI, per germline. This CDR3 is CASNQGQGLPLHF. DNA for the CDR3: TGTGCCAGCAACCAAGGACAGGGGCTGCCCCTCCACTTT.

This sequence joins TRBV7-9 and TRBJ1-4, with D perhaps matching TRBD1 (6 bases). V lost 5 bases, J lost 8 bases, and 12 bases lay in between. This CDR3 is 13 amino acids long. CDR1 and CDR2 from the germline V gene are SEHNR and FQNEAQ (reference sequence). DNA of the CDR3: TGTGCCAGCAGCCGGTCGGGGGGCGAAAAACTGTTTTTT. It translates to CASSRSGGEKLFF.

The chain carries TRBV7-2 and TRBJ2-1; D gene uncertain. Trimming took off 5 bases at V and 5 bases at J, with 13 bases between the two ends. The CDR3 spans 14 residues. Germline lookup yields CDR1 SGHTA and CDR2 FQGNSA. This CDR3 is CASSPLTVHNEQFF. DNA for the CDR3: TGTGCCAGCAGCCCCCTAACCGTCCACAATGAGCAGTTCTTC.